This entry concerns a single TCR beta chain. This clone came up a few times. The clone's antigen remains unknown. Per-base quality was not reported, and no clone a single base away is much larger than it. This sample was included in a study of cytomegalovirus exposure and HLA in healthy donors (dated by TCRdb to 2015 to 2018). Regarding the complete study: In an earlier analysis of roughly 590 of the donors, about 270 Gb of sequence data and 100 million or so unique TCR beta sequences from about 179 million T cells were reported. A later genetic analysis took genome-wide SNP genotypes for about 65% of the roughly 670 donors and used that subset as a discovery cohort. Rather than drawing on any new phenotypic data, the later analysis identified candidate immune exposures from TCR beta sequences and the way those sequences occurred across donors. The number of typed donors differed by locus: roughly 629-640 for A, B, C, DRB1 and DQB1; 500 to 550 for DQA1; 600 to 610 for DPA1; and roughly 450 for DPB1. Among about 400 genotyped donors of the cohort, an average of around 250,000 unique TCR beta nucleotide sequences was sequenced per donor, of which approximately 18% were non-productive. Donor age, sex, ethnicity and CMV serostatus were collected together with the repertoire data. To study patterns of TCR occurrence, a later analysis re-analyzed previously published TCR beta repertoires from 700 or so donors and added high-resolution HLA genotyping. To decide whether each TCR beta V gene segment behaved as functional or pseudogenic, an earlier analysis of approximately 600 of the donors relied on high-throughput TCR beta sequencing. The study used immunosequencing to profile the T cell repertoires of 600 to 850 subjects and linked those repertoires to cytomegalovirus serostatus. To predict cytomegalovirus infection status, the study combined high-throughput TCR immunosequencing, statistical association of individual TCRs with disease status, and machine learning. Several DR-DQ haplotypes were handled as single units for association and clustering because linkage in the cohort was strong. The study was designed to test whether signatures of past pathogen exposure could be identified by cataloging public T cell receptors. Along with the approximately 650-subject first cohort, a separate validation cohort of about 110 different subjects was used. Approximately 300 gigabases of sequencing data and roughly 80 million unique TCR sequences made up an early release that covered around 640 HLA-typed donors. Every discovery cohort repertoire had been produced on one sequencing platform. Both class I and class II loci were covered by HLA typing, at four-digit resolution. Of the roughly 400 genotyped donors, around 81% fell in the genetic ancestry cluster associated with self-reported Caucasian donors.

Based on the germline V gene, the CDR1 and CDR2 sequences are SQVTM and ANQGSEA. V loses 7 bases, J loses 5 bases, and the germline ends lie 21 bases apart. The CDR3 numbers 14 residues from cysteine through phenylalanine. Only CDR3 DNA remains: 42 bases, in frame from the first base. Library preparation was by the immunoSEQ multiplex PCR assay. For the multiplex PCR, a mixture combining 60 forward primers for TCR Vbeta segments and 13 reverse primers for TCR Jbeta segments was used. Amplification of the CDR3 region of rearranged TCR beta genes was performed with a multiplex PCR assay on genomic DNA. The Illumina HiSeq System was used to sequence the amplified TCR beta libraries as 87-base-pair reads. In the source study's methods: In a later analysis, some 80 million unique TCR beta chains were counted across the 666 repertoires, and about 9.9 million of these chains were shared by at least two donors. To remove PCR and sequencing errors, raw reads were error-corrected and collapsed into unique sequences using a nearest-neighbor algorithm that merged closely related sequences. To assign V, D and J gene segments, CDR3 sequences were aligned to IMGT reference sequences. For a sequence to be retained, a match of at least six nucleotides was required to both a V gene segment and a J gene segment. A rearrangement was called productive if the CDR3 had no stop codons and remained in frame with V and J, and every other rearrangement was called non-productive. Following IMGT convention, CDR3 was defined as the stretch from the second conserved V-encoded cysteine up to the conserved J-encoded phenylalanine. The earlier analysis of 500 to 600 of the donors excluded sequences that lacked an unambiguous match to a single V gene segment. An earlier analysis of around 600 of the donors classified V segments as functional when productive rearrangements were above 56.7% and as segregating when the standard deviation between donors was above 5%. A statistical classification framework was developed to diagnose cytomegalovirus status using the catalog of TCR beta chain sequences. A later analysis assigned V and J genes by comparing TCR nucleotide sequences with IMGT/GENE-DB human TR gene sequences. In a later analysis, CDR3 sequences and most-parsimonious VDJ recombination scenarios were assigned using the TCRdist pipeline. In a later analysis, every TCR beta chain was defined by the combination of its CDR3 amino acid sequence and its V-gene family, and reads without a unique V-gene family were dropped. In a later analysis, around 650 highly shared, low-generation-probability nucleotide sequences were removed to address suspected cross-contamination and a sequencing artifact. For each public chain, a later analysis derived a clonal expansion index from normalized ranks of inferred template counts within each repertoire. Generation probabilities in a later analysis came from a VDJ recombination model fitted to out-of-frame rearrangements, and those results were checked against IGoR. A later analysis scored TCR-TCR, TCR-HLA and TCR-CMV co-occurrence with hypergeometric tests, applying a repertoire-size bias correction to TCR pairs. A later analysis estimated false discovery rates by permuting HLA or CMV assignments 20 times. In a later analysis, co-occurring TCRs were grouped with DBSCAN, and TCRdist sequence similarity was added when clustering was performed within HLA-allele-positive subsets. Co-occurrence clustering excluded repertoires with fewer than 30,000 or more than 120,000 public chains, plus five with anomalous nucleotide sharing. TCRdb mirrors the immuneACCESS table, restricted to in-frame sequences. Some clones are absent from its copies; in checked studies, under half trace to an unresolved V gene, and the reason for the others is unknown. D and trimming were read from the DNA, whereas the V and J calls and clone size are those reported in that table. The sample table shows roughly 78,000 clones, and about 64% are seen once. Of the sample, approximately 5.8% falls within the top ten clones.

The cohort consisted of 666 healthy bone marrow donors. Cohort members were all nominally healthy when sampled, although unrecorded immune exposures were likely present. The donor was CMV seropositive and belonged to the group of some 290 seropositive cohort members. A peripheral blood sample was collected from each donor, and TCR beta sequencing was performed on peripheral blood mononuclear cells. The Qiagen DNeasy Blood Extraction Kit was used to extract genomic DNA from the blood cell samples. Points the paper makes about the study in general: Correlated functional status among segregating V segments might reflect linkage disequilibrium, but an unknown experimental factor could not be ruled out. According to a later analysis, TCR association rates differed among HLA loci, with DRB1 alleles showing the most associated TCRs and HLA-C alleles showing the fewest. A cluster of highly shared sequence variants was judged likely to be a technical artifact of the sequencing pipeline. In a later analysis, HLA-associated TCR beta chains showed more clonal expansion and lower generation probabilities than non-associated chains that were equally common. In both the original and validation cohorts, the classifier was reported to diagnose cytomegalovirus status with high specificity and sensitivity. Some IMGT-functional V segments, including TRBV6-2 and TRBV6-3, could not be distinguished by the 87-base-pair reads and were therefore excluded. A later genetic analysis reported fewer N-insertions in productive TCRs among donors in an Asian-associated ancestry cluster than the approximately 700-donor mean. When HLA alleles, especially DR and DQ, strongly co-occurred, TCR associations were difficult to assign to individual alleles. A further reported finding was that TCR beta sequences accurately predicted the HLA-A and HLA-B alleles for most subjects in the first cohort. The only immune exposure information available for the cohort was CMV serostatus. The study gave a list of some 150 TCR beta chains associated with cytomegalovirus. Only TCR beta chains were sequenced in this cohort, and the absence of alpha or paired-chain data limited detectable features. A few of the identified cytomegalovirus-associated TCR beta chains were confirmed in vitro to be specific for cytomegalovirus antigens. Because HLA typing was unavailable for some donors at each locus, only the typed subset was used in association tests. The authors suggested that the approach could potentially be generalized to other disease states and immunological phenotypes. An association between a missense DCLRE1C variant and V-gene and J-gene trimming of TCR beta chains was found in a later genetic analysis and replicated in an independent cohort. Roughly uniform sequencing depth across donors was assumed in presence/absence analyses, although this assumption may not hold. A later analysis found that most CMV-associated TCR beta chains appeared HLA-restricted, with HLA associations seemingly driven largely by CMV exposure. While some public TCRs were present in many individuals, most TCR sequences turned up only very rarely across donors. According to a later analysis, parvovirus B19, influenza, CMV and Epstein-Barr virus appeared linked to several top co-occurrence clusters. In an earlier analysis of a few hundred of the donors, most TCR beta V segments were observed in productive rearrangements about 90% or about 30% of the time, broadly matching IMGT annotations. Specific HLA alleles were associated with roughly 17,000 TCR beta sequences at a false discovery rate of 0.05 in a later analysis. Approximately 18 rarely observed V segments, including chromosome 9 orphons, were excluded from the earlier analysis of approximately 500 of the donors because counts were too low.

The chain employs TRBV29-1 and TRBJ2-7, with a weak D call of TRBD2 (7 bases match). Material: PBMCs. The sequence was collected from a man aged 30-40 years in good health and CMV-seropositive. The CDR3: CSARGGAGRNEQYF. The bases read TGCAGCGCCCGTGGGGGGGCAGGGAGAAACGAGCAGTACTTC.